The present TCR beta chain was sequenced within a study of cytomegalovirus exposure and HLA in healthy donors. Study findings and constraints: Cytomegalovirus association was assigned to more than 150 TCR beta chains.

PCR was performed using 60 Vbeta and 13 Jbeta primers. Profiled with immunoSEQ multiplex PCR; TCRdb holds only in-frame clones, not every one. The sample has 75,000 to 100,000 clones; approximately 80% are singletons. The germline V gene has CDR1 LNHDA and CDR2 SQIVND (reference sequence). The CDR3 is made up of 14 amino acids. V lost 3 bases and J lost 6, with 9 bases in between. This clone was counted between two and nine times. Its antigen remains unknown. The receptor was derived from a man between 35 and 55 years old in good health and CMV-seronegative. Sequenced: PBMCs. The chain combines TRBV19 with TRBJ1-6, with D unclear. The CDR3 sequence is CASSMEQLNSPLHF. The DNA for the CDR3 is TGTGCCAGTAGTATGGAACAGCTTAATTCACCCCTCCACTTT. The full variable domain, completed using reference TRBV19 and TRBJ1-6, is DGGITQSPKYLFRKEGQNVTLSCEQNLNHDAMYWYRQDPGQGLRLIYYSQIVNDFQKGDIAEGYSVSREKKESFPLTVTSAQKNPTAFYLCASSMEQLNSPLHFGNGTRLTVT.